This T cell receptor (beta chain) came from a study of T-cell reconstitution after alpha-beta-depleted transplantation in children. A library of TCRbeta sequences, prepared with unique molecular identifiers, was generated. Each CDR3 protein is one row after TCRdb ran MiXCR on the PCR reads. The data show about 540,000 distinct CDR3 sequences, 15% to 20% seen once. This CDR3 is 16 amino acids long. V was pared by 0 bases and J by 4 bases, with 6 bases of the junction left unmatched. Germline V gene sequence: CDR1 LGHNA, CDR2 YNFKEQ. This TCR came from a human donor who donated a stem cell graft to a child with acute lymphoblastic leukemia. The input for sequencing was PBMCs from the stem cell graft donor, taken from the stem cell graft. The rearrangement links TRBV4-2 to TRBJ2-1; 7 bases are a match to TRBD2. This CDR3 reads CASSQEIAGAYNEQFF. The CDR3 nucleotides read TGTGCCAGCAGCCAAGAGATAGCGGGTGCGTACAATGAGCAGTTCTTC.